A single sample is the source of the 32 T cell receptor beta chains below, sequenced in a study of CD8 T cells in Susac syndrome. Reverse transcription of 0.5 to 1 ug RNA was performed with random hexamers. One entry per CDR3 protein, called by TCRdb with MiXCR from the immunoSEQ multiplex PCR reads. This sample has nearly 25,000 distinct CDR3 sequences, with over 85% found just once. Specimen: CD8+ T cells from PBMCs. The receptors originated from a human donor with Susac syndrome.

The chain combines TRBV12-3 or TRBV12-4 with TRBJ1-4; D unresolved. The CDR3 is 14 residues long. Trimming shortened V by 3 bases and J by 6 bases, and 11 bases separated the two germline ends. Written as DNA, the CDR3 is TGTGCCAGCAGTTTGGCAGGCCCGTATGAAAAACTGTTTTTT. This sequence encodes CASSLAGPYEKLFF.

This sequence joins TRBV7-8 and TRBJ1-2; maybe TRBD1 (5 bases). V was clipped by 1 base and J by 0 bases, with 15 bases between them. CDR1 and CDR2 from the germline V gene are SGHVS and FQNEAQ. There are 17 residues in the CDR3. CDR3 loop: CASSLVGGRAANYGYTF. CDR3 bases: TGTGCCAGCAGCTTAGTAGGAGGCAGGGCGGCTAACTATGGCTACACCTTC.

The chain joins TRBV3-1 to TRBJ2-5; a possible D gene is TRBD2 (6 bases). CDR3 length: 17 residues. Trimming left V 4 bases short and J 3 bases short, with 21 bases between. Germline lookup yields CDR1 LGHDT and CDR2 YNNKEL (reference sequence). The CDR3 spells CASSPGVAAVLKETQYF. The CDR3 DNA sequence: TGTGCCAGCAGCCCGGGGGTCGCAGCCGTCCTGAAAGAGACCCAGTACTTC.

This sequence joins TRBV11-1 and TRBJ1-1; no definite D call. The CDR3 has 13 amino acids. CDR1 and CDR2 (germline): SGHAT, FQDESV (reference sequence). V was trimmed by 8 bases and J by 1 base, leaving 11 bases between them. CDR3: CASSASPNTEAFF. CDR3 coding DNA: TGTGCCAGCTCTGCGTCACCGAACACTGAAGCTTTCTTT.

This rearrangement joins TRBV28 to TRBJ1-3, with TRBD1 as a possible D gene (5 bases). This CDR3 is 13 amino acids long. Germline CDR1 and CDR2: MDHEN and SYDVKM. V dropped 8 bases and J dropped 4 bases, with 12 bases sitting between them. CDR3 residues: CASGRGAGNTIYF. The CDR3 DNA reads TGTGCCAGCGGGAGGGGTGCAGGAAACACCATATATTTT.

The CDR3 nucleotides are TGTGCCAGCAGGCCCTTGGGACCGGGTGAAGATGTCTATGGCTACACCTTC. This encodes CASRPLGPGEDVYGYTF. The chain recombines TRBV2 with TRBJ1-2; a possible D gene is TRBD1 (5 bases). Germline values: CDR1 SNHLY, CDR2 FYNNEI. Trimming took off 6 bases at V and 4 bases at J, with 24 bases between the two ends. The CDR3 length is 17 residues.

The V call is TRBV4-2, the J call TRBJ2-7, with 7 positions matching TRBD1. Per the germline V gene, CDR1 is LGHNA and CDR2 is YNFKEQ. This CDR3 comprises 15 residues. Trimming removed 4 bases from V and 5 bases from J; junction bases left unmatched: 11. DNA for the CDR3: TGTGCCAGCAGCCCAACAAGCACAGGGGACCACGAGCAGTACTTC. It encodes CASSPTSTGDHEQYF.

The chain recombines TRBV7-3 with TRBJ1-1; unclear D gene. This CDR3 contains 12 residues. Germline CDR1 SGHTA, CDR2 FQGTGA. Trimming left V 0 bases short and J 5 bases short, with 4 bases between. The CDR3 sequence: CASSLTGTEAFF. DNA of the CDR3: TGTGCCAGCAGCTTAACTGGGACTGAAGCTTTCTTT. Full variable domain (missing parts from reference TRBV7-3 and TRBJ1-1): GAGVSQTPSNKVTEKGKYVELRCDPISGHTALYWYRQSLGQGPEFLIYFQGTGAADDSGLPNDRFFAVRPEGSVSTLKIQRTERGDSAVYLCASSLTGTEAFFGQGTRLTVV.

The chain is built from TRBV6-2 or TRBV6-3 and TRBJ2-3; a possible D gene is TRBD1 (6 bases). CDR3 length: 15 amino acids. The germline gives CDR1 MNHEY, CDR2 SVGEGT. V was cut by 7 bases and J by 0 bases, with 14 bases left in between. The CDR3 loop reads CASIWGQTSTDTQYF. The CDR3 DNA reads as TGTGCCAGCATTTGGGGGCAAACTAGCACAGATACGCAGTATTTT.

The chain uses TRBV28 and TRBJ2-2, with a tentative D call TRBD1 (6 bases). This CDR3 has 14 residues. Germline CDR1 and CDR2: MDHEN and SYDVKM. V lost 6 bases and J 1 base, leaving 9 bases between the germline ends. This CDR3 reads CASRMTGNTGELFF. CDR3 nucleotides: TGTGCCAGCAGAATGACAGGGAACACCGGGGAGCTGTTTTTT.

V gene TRBV5-1 combines with J gene TRBJ2-5; tentatively, D is TRBD2 (6 bases). Germline-derived CDR1 and CDR2 are SGHRS and YFSETQ. V was shortened by 1 base and J by 1 base, with 11 bases between the two germline ends. The CDR3 contains 15 residues. The CDR3 region is CASSLLRGTQETQYF. The CDR3 bases are TGCGCCAGCAGCTTGCTCCGGGGGACCCAAGAGACCCAGTACTTC. Drawing the rest from reference TRBV5-1 and TRBJ2-5, the complete variable domain is KAGVTQTPRYLIKTRGQQVTLSCSPISGHRSVSWYQQTPGQGLQFLFEYFSETQRNKGNFPGRFSGRQFSNSRSEMNVSTLELGDSALYLCASSLLRGTQETQYFGPGTRLLVL.

J is TRBJ2-2 and V is TRBV6-2 or TRBV6-3; 14 bases match TRBD2. The CDR3 is 17 residues long. The V and J ends lost 5 bases and 3 bases, in that order; junction bases with no gene match: 5. Germline CDR1 reads MNHEY; CDR2 reads SVGEGT. The CDR3 bases are TGTGCCAGCAGTCGGACTAGCGGGGGGCCTTACACCGGGGAGCTGTTTTTT. Its protein is CASSRTSGGPYTGELFF.

The rearrangement uses TRBV28 and TRBJ2-7; D ambiguous. CDR3 size: 14 residues. Trimming took off 5 bases at V and 3 bases at J, with 14 bases between the two ends. Germline V gene sequence: CDR1 MDHEN, CDR2 SYDVKM. In nucleotides, the CDR3 is TGTGCCAGCAGTCACCTGGCAGGTGGCTACGAGCAGTACTTC. Amino acids: CASSHLAGGYEQYF.

The chain is built from TRBV13 and TRBJ2-7, with a possible D match to TRBD1 (6 bases). Germline V gene sequence: CDR1 PRHDT, CDR2 FYEKMQ (reference sequence). V lost 1 base and J 4 bases, leaving 11 bases between the germline ends. The CDR3 is made up of 14 amino acids. The CDR3 spells CASSLAGVGYEQYF. The CDR3 bases are TGTGCCAGCAGCTTAGCAGGGGTGGGGTACGAGCAGTACTTC.

The chain combines TRBV24-1 with TRBJ2-3; possibly TRBD2 for D (6 bases). The V gene lost 4 bases and the J gene lost 2 bases, with 12 bases spanning the gap. The CDR3 runs 15 residues. Germline V gives CDR1 KGHDR, CDR2 SFDVKD. The CDR3 region has the DNA TGTGCCACCAGTGACCCCCCGGGGGACACAGATACGCAGTATTTT. It translates to CATSDPPGDTDTQYF.

This clonotype was observed once. The chain joins TRBV5-6 to TRBJ2-7; D gene ambiguous. CDR1 and CDR2 from the germline V gene are SGHDT and YYEEEE. The CDR3 extends over 12 amino acids. V lost 5 bases and J 7 bases, leaving 13 bases between the germline ends. CDR3 residues: CASSKVSLEQYF. CDR3 sequence (DNA): TGTGCCAGCAGTAAGGTCTCTCTGGAGCAGTACTTC.

The gene calls are TRBV6-2 or TRBV6-3 and TRBJ2-7; no reliable D call. With 0 bases removed from V and 2 bases from J, the gap between germline ends came to 2 bases. The CDR3 has 12 residues. Germline CDR1 reads MNHEY; CDR2 reads SVGEGT. CDR3 bases: TGTGCCAGCAGTTACTCGCCCTACGAGCAGTACTTC. Translation gives CASSYSPYEQYF.

The rearrangement uses TRBV5-6 and TRBJ2-7; TRBD1 matches 7 bases. V trimming: 5 bases; J trimming: 2 bases; junction bases outside the gene matches: 7. CDR3 size: 14 residues. Germline CDR1 and CDR2: SGHDT and YYEEEE. CDR3 loop: CASSSGTVPYEQYF. The CDR3 nucleotides are TGTGCCAGCAGTTCCGGGACAGTTCCCTACGAGCAGTACTTC.

The chain combines TRBV24-1 with TRBJ1-6, with D possibly matching TRBD1 (6 bases). Germline V gives CDR1 KGHDR, CDR2 SFDVKD. V was trimmed by 4 bases and J by 6 bases, leaving 12 bases between them. This CDR3 is 15 amino acids long. The CDR3 DNA sequence: TGTGCCACCAGTGAGAGGACAGAGGGTAATTCACCCCTCCACTTT. Protein sequence: CATSERTEGNSPLHF.

The chain uses TRBV21-1 and TRBJ2-3. TRBV21-1 is assigned pseudogene status. The CDR3 consists of 16 residues. The CDR3 region is CASSKAALRGPDTQYF. In nucleotides, the CDR3 is TGTGCCAGCAGCAAAGCCGCACTAAGGGGCCCAGATACGCAGTATTTT.

The chain employs TRBV28 and TRBJ2-7; 8 nucleotides line up with TRBD2. Germline CDR1 reads MDHEN; CDR2 reads SYDVKM. The V gene end was trimmed by 2 bases and the J gene end by 3 bases; junction bases not matched to a gene: 3. CDR3 length: 14 residues. The CDR3 DNA reads as TGTGCCAGCAGTTTACTGGGACTAGTCTACGAGCAGTACTTC. Its protein is CASSLLGLVYEQYF.

Only one count was recorded for this clonotype. The chain has TRBV28 and TRBJ1-5; possible D gene TRBD1, 5 bases. CDR3 size: 15 residues. Germline CDR1 is MDHEN and CDR2 is SYDVKM. Trimming cost V 1 base and J 2 bases, with 9 bases left between them. The CDR3 sequence is CASSLYGGGNQPQHF. The CDR3, as DNA: TGTGCCAGCAGTTTATATGGGGGGGGCAATCAGCCCCAGCATTTT.

The chain is built from TRBV7-9 and TRBJ2-2, with 9 positions matching TRBD2. The germline V gene encodes CDR1 SEHNR and CDR2 FQNEAQ (reference sequence). This CDR3 is built from 17 residues. V lost 1 base, J lost 2 bases, and 5 bases stayed unmatched. The CDR3, as DNA: TGTGCCAGCAGCTTAGAAGCGGGGGGTTACAACACCGGGGAGCTGTTTTTT. This codes for CASSLEAGGYNTGELFF.

The CDR3, as DNA: TGTGCCAGCAGTGCTACAGGATGGAGCACAGATACGCAGTATTTT. Amino acids: CASSATGWSTDTQYF. The rearrangement links TRBV2 to TRBJ2-3, with D perhaps TRBD1 (5 bases). Germline lookup yields CDR1 SNHLY and CDR2 FYNNEI. Between the trimmed V and J ends, which lost 4 bases and 0 bases, there was a span of 11 bases. The CDR3 is 15 residues long.

This clonotype was counted a single time. The genes are TRBV28 and TRBJ2-5; D possibly matches TRBD1 or TRBD2 (5 bases each). Germline CDR1 is MDHEN and CDR2 is SYDVKM. This CDR3 contains 15 residues. The V gene lost 3 bases and the J gene lost 7 bases, with 18 bases spanning the gap. The CDR3, as DNA: TGTGCCAGCAGTTTGTTTCCGGGACCACGGGGGACCCAGTACTTC. Its protein is CASSLFPGPRGTQYF.

The gene calls are TRBV11-1 and TRBJ2-1; D may be TRBD2 (5 bases). The CDR3 runs to 15 residues. V was trimmed by 3 bases and J by 0 bases, leaving 9 bases between them. Germline CDR1 and CDR2: SGHAT and FQDESV (reference sequence). As DNA, the CDR3 is TGTGCCAGCAGCTTCGGGGTGAGCTCCTACAATGAGCAGTTCTTC. It is translated as CASSFGVSSYNEQFF.

The V call is TRBV28, the J call TRBJ1-2, with D possibly TRBD1 on 6 matching bases. The germline CDR1 and CDR2 sequences are MDHEN and SYDVKM. This CDR3 comprises 13 residues. V was clipped by 4 bases and J by 9 bases, with 15 bases between them. The CDR3 region has the DNA TGTGCCAGCAGTTCCTGGGACATACAGAGCTACACCTTC. It translates to CASSSWDIQSYTF.

The V call is TRBV20-1, the J call TRBJ1-2; D possibly corresponds to TRBD1 (6 bases). V lost 6 bases and J 4 bases, leaving 12 bases between the germline ends. The V gene's germline CDR1 is DFQATT and CDR2 SNEGSKA (reference sequence). The CDR3 is made up of 12 amino acids. The chain's CDR3 is CSAPTGFYGYTF. The CDR3, as DNA: TGCAGTGCCCCTACAGGGTTCTATGGCTACACCTTC.

V gene TRBV28 combines with J gene TRBJ1-2; a possible D gene is TRBD1 (6 bases). The length of the CDR3 is 15 residues. With 8 bases removed from V and 6 bases from J, the gap between germline ends came to 22 bases. The germline V gene encodes CDR1 MDHEN and CDR2 SYDVKM. DNA of the CDR3: TGTGCCAGCGGAATTCGGGGGGCGCTGCAAAATGGCTACACCTTC. Amino acid sequence: CASGIRGALQNGYTF.

V gene TRBV6-2 or TRBV6-3 combines with J gene TRBJ1-1; possible D gene TRBD1, 5 bases. This CDR3 has 15 amino acids. Trimming stripped 3 bases from V and 6 bases from J, with 17 bases between. The germline gives CDR1 MNHEY, CDR2 SVGEGT. The CDR3 loop is CASSYPRGLEAEAFF. DNA for the CDR3: TGTGCCAGCAGTTATCCCCGGGGCCTTGAGGCTGAAGCTTTCTTT.

The count of this clonotype is one. The rearrangement uses TRBV27 and TRBJ2-5; D unclear. V lost 5 bases to trimming and J lost 9 bases, with 19 bases between them. This CDR3 contains 14 residues. The V gene's germline CDR1 is MNHEY and CDR2 SMNVEV (reference sequence). The CDR3 DNA follows: TGTGCCAGCAGTCCCAGCGTCGTACCTGGGGCCCAGTACTTC. Translated, it gives CASSPSVVPGAQYF.

This clonotype was observed a few times. CDR3 sequence: CASSPSTSPTYEQYF. In DNA form, the CDR3 reads TGTGCCAGCAGTCCGTCGACTAGCCCCACCTACGAGCAGTACTTC. The chain recombines TRBV27 with TRBJ2-7; the match to TRBD2 covers 7 bases. This CDR3 is 15 amino acids long. With V trimmed by 5 bases and J by 2 bases, 9 bases remained unmatched. Looked up from germline, CDR1 is MNHEY and CDR2 is SMNVEV (reference sequence).